This T cell receptor beta chain was recorded in a study of blood T cell repertoires in COVID-19. Study information: The United States, Italy and Spain were the sources of the acute and convalescent COVID-19 samples. Sources were T cells, B-cell-depleted T cells, or PBMCs; the material itself was cDNA or gDNA.

The length of the CDR3 is 17 residues. Germline-derived CDR1 and CDR2 are SGHRS and YFSETQ. The J segment lost 7 bases and the V segment lost 4 bases, leaving 16 bases of the junction unmatched. Seattle-derived patients entered the study during active infection and were followed longitudinally. In the original processing: Reference gene primer amplification gave estimated nucleated cell counts. Using immunoSEQ multiplex PCR, the repertoire was profiled, and TCRdb retains in-frame clones only, with some absent. The DNA gave D and trimming, while V, J and clone size come from that table. The top ten hold about 10% of the sample, which has more than 200,000 clones, approximately 80% seen once.

The sequence was obtained from a woman aged 80 or older with COVID-19, enrolled during active disease. The chain links TRBV5-1 to TRBJ1-4; 7 bases match TRBD1. The sequencing sample was made of peripheral blood. The CDR3 DNA sequence: TGCGCCAGCAGCCCGGGGCTACAAGGGGACAGCGTTGAAAAACTGTTTTTT. Translated: CASSPGLQGDSVEKLFF.